A selection of T cell receptor beta chains follows, all from one sample in a study of blood T cell repertoires in COVID-19. Here immunoSEQ multiplex PCR was the method, and the copy in TCRdb shows in-frame clones only, minus some. In the table there are 130,000 or so clones, around 89% of which are singletons. Sequencing was carried out using peripheral blood. The receptors originated from a man aged 45-65 years with active or convalescent COVID-19. The conserved cysteine and the conserved F or W are not part of the CDR3 here.

>9|TRBV27
ATPPHSPLH
>17|TRBV19
ASSIRETGVSYSNQPQH
>12|TRBV10-2
ASSEAGVRQPQH
>14|TRBV4-1
ASSQDSGIAKNIQY
>11|TRBV5-4
ASSLGAGPEAF
>13|TRBV2
ASKRGTGSPETQY
>12|TRBV3-1/TRBV3-2
ASSQGDSQETQY
>13|TRBV4-3
ASSLGTGTFYGYT
>13|TRBV21-1
ASSKLRKGRQKLF
>11|TRBV20-1
SASVGSGATQY
>11|TRBV24-1
ATSDPRGQPQH
>9|TRBV20-1
SARATGQST
>10|TRBV19
ASSKGRNGYT
>16|TRBV19
ASIPGTPESSGANVLT
>11|TRBV10-1
ASSSSGNYEQY
>13|TRBV19
ASSIDTGSTYEQY
>14|TRBV29-1
SVILLDRRSGNTIY